This is a list of T cell receptor beta chains from one sample in a study of OX40 agonist ivuxolimab in advanced cancers. Data came from immunoSEQ multiplex PCR; TCRdb stores just in-frame clones and leaves some out. The sample contains 50,000 to 85,000 clones, less than 85% of which appear only once. The sample here was CD4+ or CD8+ T cells sorted from blood, taken in a trial of the OX40 agonist ivuxolimab. These receptors were taken from an adult with an advanced solid tumor such as melanoma, head and neck, liver or kidney cancer. CDR3s include the opening cysteine and the closing phenylalanine or tryptophan. The D gene is left open where the match is weak. Rows give clone size only sometimes, using once, few, many, or a class for an expanded clone.

length	D	V	J	size	CDR3	DNA
13	NA	TRBV6-5	TRBJ2-7	NA	CASSRDGGHEQYF	TGTGCCAGCAGTCGGGACGGGGGTCACGAGCAGTACTTC
15	NA	TRBV5-4	TRBJ2-2	NA	CASSLLVEVTGELFF	TGTGCCAGCAGCTTGTTGGTAGAAGTCACCGGGGAGCTGTTTTTT
16	NA	TRBV29-1	TRBJ1-2	NA	CSVEDQPGKNWSGYTF	TGCAGCGTTGAAGATCAACCAGGGAAAAACTGGAGCGGCTACACCTTC
15	NA	TRBV18	TRBJ2-7	NA	CASSRAGGDSYEQYF	TGTGCCAGCTCGCGCGCGGGCGGGGACTCCTACGAGCAGTACTTC
16	TRBD1	TRBV28	TRBJ1-2	NA	CASSLRDRDLSRGYTF	TGTGCCAGCAGTCTCCGGGACAGGGACCTTTCTAGAGGCTACACCTTC
15	NA	TRBV7-9	TRBJ1-3	NA	CASSRQGLSGNTIYF	TGTGCCAGCAGCCGTCAGGGTTTGTCCGGAAACACCATATATTTT
13	TRBD1	TRBV7-2	TRBJ2-3	NA	CASSLSGGDTQYF	TGTGCCAGCAGCTTATCAGGGGGAGATACGCAGTATTTT
16	NA	TRBV2	TRBJ2-4	NA	CASKTSGTGSKNIQYF	TGTGCCAGCAAAACGTCCGGGACTGGCTCCAAAAACATTCAGTACTTC
12	NA	TRBV11-2	TRBJ2-1	few	CASSLIGIEQFF	TGTGCCAGCAGCTTAATTGGGATCGAGCAGTTCTTC
15	NA	TRBV19	TRBJ1-5	NA	CASSKGRGPNQPQHF	TGTGCCAGTAGTAAAGGAAGGGGTCCCAATCAGCCCCAGCATTTT
16	NA	TRBV5-1	TRBJ1-1	NA	CASSGGSGVQVTEAFF	TGCGCCAGCAGCGGAGGGTCCGGAGTTCAGGTGACTGAAGCTTTCTTT
15	NA	TRBV28	TRBJ2-1	NA	CASRRGGGVYNEQFF	TGTGCCAGCAGGCGAGGAGGGGGGGTTTACAATGAGCAGTTCTTC
15	NA	TRBV30	TRBJ1-5	once	CAWSAALTSNQPQHF	TGTGCCTGGAGTGCGGCCCTCACCTCCAATCAGCCCCAGCATTTT
12	NA	TRBV7-2	TRBJ1-2	few	CASSLMSPRYTF	TGTGCCAGCAGCTTAATGTCACCACGTTACACCTTC
18	NA	TRBV7-7	TRBJ2-2	NA	CASSLTRPRYAETGELFF	TGTGCCAGCAGCTTAACACGGCCCCGGTATGCGGAGACCGGGGAGCTGTTTTTT
15	NA	TRBV15	TRBJ1-5	NA	CATSSQVGGNQPQHF	TGTGCCACCAGCAGCCAGGTCGGGGGCAATCAGCCCCAGCATTTT
14	NA	TRBV18	TRBJ2-7	NA	CASSPQNSRVEQYF	TGTGCCAGCTCACCTCAAAATAGCAGGGTCGAGCAGTACTTC
14	NA	TRBV6-1	TRBJ1-5	NA	CASSRALSNQPQHF	TGTGCCAGCAGTCGGGCCCTTAGCAATCAGCCCCAGCATTTT
15	NA	TRBV5-6	TRBJ1-4	NA	CASTTLGLTNEKLFF	TGTGCCAGCACTACCCTGGGCTTAACTAATGAAAAACTGTTTTTT
14	TRBD1	TRBV6-5	TRBJ1-1	once	CASMGQGPNTEAFF	TGTGCCAGCATGGGACAGGGACCCAACACTGAAGCTTTCTTT
15	TRBD1	TRBV28	TRBJ1-2	once	CASSFVGQGLEGYTF	TGTGCCAGCAGTTTTGTGGGACAGGGGCTGGAAGGCTACACCTTC
14	NA	TRBV6-1	TRBJ1-4	few	CASSARGTNEKLFF	TGTGCCAGCAGCGCCCGAGGGACTAATGAAAAACTGTTTTTT
16	TRBD1	TRBV9	TRBJ1-2	NA	CASSSRPGTGFDGYTF	TGTGCCAGCAGCTCTCGTCCCGGGACAGGGTTCGATGGCTACACCTTC
13	TRBD2	TRBV9	TRBJ2-7	NA	CASGSGSQSEQYF	TGTGCCAGCGGTAGCGGGAGTCAAAGCGAGCAGTACTTC
15	NA	TRBV4-1	TRBJ1-5	NA	CASSPPQFGVQPQHF	TGCGCCAGCAGCCCGCCCCAGTTTGGGGTTCAGCCCCAGCATTTT
16	TRBD1	TRBV19	TRBJ1-4	once	CASNPGQGWRFEKLFF	TGTGCCAGTAATCCGGGACAGGGGTGGAGGTTTGAAAAACTGTTTTTT
14	TRBD2	TRBV7-9	TRBJ2-3	NA	CASSLAGVWDTQYF	TGTGCCAGCAGTTTAGCGGGAGTGTGGGATACGCAGTATTTT
15	TRBD1	TRBV7-9	TRBJ2-7	NA	CASSSGGGTGDEQYF	TGTGCCAGCAGCTCTGGAGGTGGGACAGGGGACGAGCAGTACTTC
15	TRBD1	TRBV15	TRBJ2-3	NA	CATSRGTGSADTQYF	TGTGCCACCAGCAGAGGGACAGGGTCGGCAGATACGCAGTATTTT
17	TRBD1	TRBV2	TRBJ2-5	once	CASSLGSGTGVQETQYF	TGTGCCAGCAGTCTAGGATCAGGGACAGGAGTCCAAGAGACCCAGTACTTC
13	NA	TRBV6-5	TRBJ2-7	NA	CASSFGSSYEQYF	TGTGCCAGCAGTTTCGGCAGCTCCTACGAGCAGTACTTC
14	NA	TRBV2	TRBJ2-1	NA	CASSEIWGRTEQFF	TGTGCCAGCAGTGAAATTTGGGGGAGGACGGAGCAGTTCTTC
14	NA	TRBV5-1	TRBJ1-2	once	CASSLSATFYGYTF	TGCGCCAGCAGCTTGAGTGCAACCTTCTATGGCTACACCTTC
16	TRBD1	TRBV5-1	TRBJ2-7	NA	CASSFWGGQGGYEQYF	TGCGCCAGCAGCTTTTGGGGGGGACAGGGAGGCTACGAGCAGTACTTC
12	NA	TRBV5-8	TRBJ2-1	NA	CASSIRDNEQFF	TGTGCCAGCAGTATCAGGGACAATGAGCAGTTCTTC
13	NA	TRBV19	TRBJ2-7	medium-sized	CASSTQPVGEQYF	TGTGCCAGTAGTACACAACCAGTGGGCGAGCAGTACTTC
15	NA	TRBV11-1	TRBJ2-3	NA	CASSLERAAPDTQYF	TGTGCCAGCAGCTTAGAGAGGGCGGCCCCAGATACGCAGTATTTT
14	NA	TRBV7-3	TRBJ1-3	NA	CASLVRTSGNTIYF	TGTGCCAGCCTAGTAAGAACCTCTGGAAACACCATATATTTT
15	TRBD1	TRBV5-1	TRBJ2-7	NA	CASSSLPDRAYEQYF	TGCGCCAGCTCCTCGCTGCCCGACAGGGCCTACGAGCAGTACTTC
15	NA	TRBV15	TRBJ2-7	NA	CATSRDSGGSYEQYF	TGTGCCACCAGCAGGGATTCAGGAGGCTCCTACGAGCAGTACTTC
15	TRBD1	TRBV5-6	TRBJ2-2	few	CASSLIGGNTGELFF	TGTGCCAGCAGCTTGATAGGGGGCAACACCGGGGAGCTGTTTTTT